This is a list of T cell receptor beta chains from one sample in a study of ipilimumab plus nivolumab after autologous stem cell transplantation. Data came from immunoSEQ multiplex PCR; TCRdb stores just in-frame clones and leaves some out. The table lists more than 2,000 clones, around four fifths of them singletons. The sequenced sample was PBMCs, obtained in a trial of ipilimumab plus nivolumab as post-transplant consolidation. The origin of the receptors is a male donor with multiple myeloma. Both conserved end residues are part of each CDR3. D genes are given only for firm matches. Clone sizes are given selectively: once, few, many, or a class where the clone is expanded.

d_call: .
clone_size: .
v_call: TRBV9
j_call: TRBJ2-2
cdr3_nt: TGTGCCAGCAGCGTCGACGTAGCTGGCGGGGAGCTGTTTTTT
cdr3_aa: CASSVDVAGGELFF

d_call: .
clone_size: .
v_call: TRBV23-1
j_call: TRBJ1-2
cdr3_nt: TGCGCCAGCAGCCCAGGAGGGGAGTATGGCTACACCTTC
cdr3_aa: CASSPGGEYGYTF

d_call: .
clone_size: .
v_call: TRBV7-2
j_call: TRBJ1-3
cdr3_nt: TGTGCCAGCAGCCCATTCGCTGGAAACACCATATATTTT
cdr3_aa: CASSPFAGNTIYF

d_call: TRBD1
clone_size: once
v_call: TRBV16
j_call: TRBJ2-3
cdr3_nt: TGTGCCAGCAGCCAAACAGGGGGCTTTACAGATACGCAGTATTTT
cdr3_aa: CASSQTGGFTDTQYF

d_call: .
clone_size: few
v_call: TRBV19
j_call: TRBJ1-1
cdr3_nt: TGTGCCAGTAGTCCAGACAGGTTACGAGGAGGCACTGAAGCTTTCTTT
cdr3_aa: CASSPDRLRGGTEAFF

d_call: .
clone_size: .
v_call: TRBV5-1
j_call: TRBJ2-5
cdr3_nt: TGCGCCAGCAGCTTGGACCCCCACGGTACGAAGACCCAGTACTTC
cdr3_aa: CASSLDPHGTKTQYF

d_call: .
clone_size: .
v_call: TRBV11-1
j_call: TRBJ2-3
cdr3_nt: TGTGCCAGCCGAATCCTAGGGACGCAAACAGATACGCAGTATTTT
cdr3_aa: CASRILGTQTDTQYF

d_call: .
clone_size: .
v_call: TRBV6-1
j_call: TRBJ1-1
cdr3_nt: TGTGCCAGCAGGGGAGCTTCGGAAGCTTTCTTT
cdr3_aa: CASRGASEAFF

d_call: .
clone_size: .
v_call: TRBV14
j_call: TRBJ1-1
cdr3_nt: TGTGCCAGCAGCCAAGAGACAGCGAACACTGAAGCTTTCTTT
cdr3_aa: CASSQETANTEAFF

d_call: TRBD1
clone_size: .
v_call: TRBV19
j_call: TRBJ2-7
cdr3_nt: TGTGCCAGTAGTATGGGGGACAGGGTAACCTACGAGCAGTACTTC
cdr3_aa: CASSMGDRVTYEQYF

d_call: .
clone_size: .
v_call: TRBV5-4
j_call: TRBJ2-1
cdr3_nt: TGTGCCAGCAGCTTGGTAAGGTCCCATGAGCAGTTCTTC
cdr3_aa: CASSLVRSHEQFF

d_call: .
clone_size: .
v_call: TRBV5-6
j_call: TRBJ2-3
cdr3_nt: TGTGCCAGCAGCTTGCAGGGAACAGATACGCAGTATTTT
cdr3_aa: CASSLQGTDTQYF

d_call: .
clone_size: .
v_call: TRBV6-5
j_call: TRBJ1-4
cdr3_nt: TGTGCCAGCAGTGACTCGGCGGGGTCGGGAGAAAAACTGTTTTTT
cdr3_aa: CASSDSAGSGEKLFF

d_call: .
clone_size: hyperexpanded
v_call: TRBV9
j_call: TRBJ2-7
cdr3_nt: TGTGCCAGCAGCGGGAACATGGGGGGAAGCTACGAGCAGTACTTC
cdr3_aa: CASSGNMGGSYEQYF

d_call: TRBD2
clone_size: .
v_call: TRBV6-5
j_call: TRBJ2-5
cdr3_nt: TGTGCCAGCAGTTCCTCCGATAGCGGGAGAGAGACCCAGTACTTC
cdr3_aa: CASSSSDSGRETQYF

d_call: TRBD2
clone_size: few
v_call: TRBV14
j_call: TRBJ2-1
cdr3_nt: TGTGCCAGCAGCCACTTAGCGGGAGTCTTGAACAATGAGCAGTTCTTC
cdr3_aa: CASSHLAGVLNNEQFF

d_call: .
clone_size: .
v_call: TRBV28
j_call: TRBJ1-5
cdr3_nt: TGTGCCAGCAGTTTCGACGGGGATCAGCCCCAGCATTTT
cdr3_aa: CASSFDGDQPQHF

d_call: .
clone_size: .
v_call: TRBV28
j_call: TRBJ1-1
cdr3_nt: TGTGCCAGCAGTTTGGCCCCCACGCTCGTGGCTTTCTTT
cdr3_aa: CASSLAPTLVAFF

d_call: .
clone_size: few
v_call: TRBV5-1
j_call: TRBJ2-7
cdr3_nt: TGCGCCAGCAGCTTGGAATATTCGGCCCACGAGCAGTACTTC
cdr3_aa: CASSLEYSAHEQYF

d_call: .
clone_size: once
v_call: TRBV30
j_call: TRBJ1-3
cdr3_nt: TGTGCCTGGAGTCCCCCTCGGGCGGGCGTCGGAAACACCATATATTTT
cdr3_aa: CAWSPPRAGVGNTIYF

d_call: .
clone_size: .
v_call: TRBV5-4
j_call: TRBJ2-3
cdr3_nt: TGTGCCAGCAGCGTCGGGGAACCGAGCACAGATACGCAGTATTTT
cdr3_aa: CASSVGEPSTDTQYF

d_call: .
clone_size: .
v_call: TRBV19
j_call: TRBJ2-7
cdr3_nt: TGTGCCAGTATTTCAGGGTCCTACGAGCAGTACTTC
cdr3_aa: CASISGSYEQYF

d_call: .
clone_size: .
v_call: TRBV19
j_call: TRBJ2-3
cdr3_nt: TGTGCCAGTAATCACCCCGGGCCAACAGATACGCAGTATTTT
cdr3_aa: CASNHPGPTDTQYF

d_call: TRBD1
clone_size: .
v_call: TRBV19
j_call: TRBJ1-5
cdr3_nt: TGTGCCAGTGGGACAGGGCGCCAGCCCCAGCATTTT
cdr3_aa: CASGTGRQPQHF

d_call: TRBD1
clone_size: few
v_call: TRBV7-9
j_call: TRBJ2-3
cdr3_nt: TGTGCCAGCAGCTCCGGACAGGCCTGGAACACAGATACGCAGTATTTT
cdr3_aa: CASSSGQAWNTDTQYF

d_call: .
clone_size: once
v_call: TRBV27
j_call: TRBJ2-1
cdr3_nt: TGTGCCAGCAGTTTAATAGGGGTACGGATGAATGAGCAGTTCTTC
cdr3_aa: CASSLIGVRMNEQFF

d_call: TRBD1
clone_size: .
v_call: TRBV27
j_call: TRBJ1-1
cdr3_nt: TGTGCCAGCAGCGACATAGAACAGGGGCTGGGGAACACTGAAGCTTTCTTT
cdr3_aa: CASSDIEQGLGNTEAFF

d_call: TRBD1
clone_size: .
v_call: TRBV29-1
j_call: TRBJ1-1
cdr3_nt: TGCAGCGTGAGGGGGCGGGGGACTGAAGCTTTCTTT
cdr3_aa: CSVRGRGTEAFF

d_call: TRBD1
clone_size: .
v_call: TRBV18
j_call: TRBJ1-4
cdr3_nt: TGTGCCAGCTCATCGGGACAGGGGAATGAAAAACTGTTTTTT
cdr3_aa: CASSSGQGNEKLFF

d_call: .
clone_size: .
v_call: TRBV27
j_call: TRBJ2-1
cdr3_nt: TGTGCCAGCAGTTTATCGCGAGGGCTACTCAATGAGCAGTTCTTC
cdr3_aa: CASSLSRGLLNEQFF

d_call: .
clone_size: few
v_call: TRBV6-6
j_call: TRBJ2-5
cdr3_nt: TGTGCCAGCAGTTCCGCGGTGGAGACCCAGTACTTC
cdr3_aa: CASSSAVETQYF

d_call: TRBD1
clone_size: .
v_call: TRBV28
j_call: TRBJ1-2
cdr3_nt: TGTGCCAGCAGTTCAGGGGGCGTGCGGATTAACTATGGCTACACCTTC
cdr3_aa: CASSSGGVRINYGYTF

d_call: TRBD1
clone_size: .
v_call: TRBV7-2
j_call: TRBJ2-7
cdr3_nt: TGTGCCAGCAGCTTATACCCTCTGGACAGGGTCCGCTACGAGCAGTACTTC
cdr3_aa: CASSLYPLDRVRYEQYF

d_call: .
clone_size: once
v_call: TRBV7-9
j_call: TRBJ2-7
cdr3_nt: TGTGCCAGCAGCTTGGGCCAGACGTCCAGGACCCTCCTAAACGAGCAGTACTTC
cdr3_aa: CASSLGQTSRTLLNEQYF

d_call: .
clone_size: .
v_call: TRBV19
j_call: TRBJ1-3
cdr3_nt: TGTGCCAGTACTCCGGACACCAGCTCTGGAAACACCATATATTTT
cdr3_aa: CASTPDTSSGNTIYF

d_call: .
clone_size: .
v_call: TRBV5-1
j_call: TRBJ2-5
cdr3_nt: TGCGCCAGCACCCCGTACAGCCAAGAGACCCAGTACTTC
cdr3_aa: CASTPYSQETQYF

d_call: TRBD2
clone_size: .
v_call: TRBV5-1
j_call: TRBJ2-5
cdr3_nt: TGCGCCAGCAGCAGCTCTAGCGGGAGTGGAGAGACCCAGTACTTC
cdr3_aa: CASSSSSGSGETQYF